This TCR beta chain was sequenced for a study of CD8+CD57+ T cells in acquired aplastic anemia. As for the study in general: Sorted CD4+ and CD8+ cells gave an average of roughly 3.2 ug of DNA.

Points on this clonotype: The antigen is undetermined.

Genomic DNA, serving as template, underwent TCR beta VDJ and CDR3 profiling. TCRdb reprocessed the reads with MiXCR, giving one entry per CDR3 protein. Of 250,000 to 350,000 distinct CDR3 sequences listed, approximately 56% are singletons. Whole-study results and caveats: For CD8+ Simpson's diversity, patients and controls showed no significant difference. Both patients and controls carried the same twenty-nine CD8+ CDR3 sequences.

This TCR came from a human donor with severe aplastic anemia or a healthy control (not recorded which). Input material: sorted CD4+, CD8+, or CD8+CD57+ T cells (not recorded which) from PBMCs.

CDR3: CSAADRAAFF. DNA for the CDR3: TGCAGCGCCGCGGACCGGGCAGCTTTCTTT. The V and J genes are TRBV29-1 and TRBJ1-1; no definite D call. There are 10 residues in the CDR3. Trimming cost V 7 bases and J 10 bases, with 13 bases left between them. The germline gives CDR1 SQVTM, CDR2 ANQGSEA.